Below, 11 T cell receptor beta chains from the same sample are listed, as sequenced in a study of CD8 T cells in ankylosing spondylitis. Each CDR3 protein gets one entry after TCRdb re-called the 5' RACE reads with MiXCR. This repertoire shows 350,000 to 550,000 distinct CDR3 sequences, about 24% found once; its top ten account for about 1%. These receptors' antigens are unknown. Study-wide points: Made up of about eight highly homologous variants, a TCR beta motif appeared characteristic of ankylosing spondylitis blood.

Sequenced input: blood, either unsorted or a sorted T cell fraction (not recorded which). The receptors shown here come from a male donor with ankylosing spondylitis.

The chain's CDR3 is CASSLGAGSQPQHF. In DNA, the CDR3 is TGTGCCAGCAGCTTAGGGGCAGGGAGTCAGCCCCAGCATTTT. The V gene is TRBV7-9, the J gene TRBJ1-5; a weak D match, TRBD1 (5 bases). Looked up from germline, CDR1 is SEHNR and CDR2 is FQNEAQ (reference sequence). There are 14 residues in the CDR3. V was cut by 1 base and J by 6 bases, with 10 bases left in between.

This clonotype appeared a few times. The V call is TRBV2, the J call TRBJ1-5; maybe TRBD1 (6 bases). Looked up from germline, CDR1 is SNHLY and CDR2 is FYNNEI. Trimming shortened V by 4 bases and J by 7 bases, and 14 bases separated the two germline ends. There are 14 residues in the CDR3. CDR3: CASSGPNRDQPQHF. In DNA form, the CDR3 reads TGTGCCAGCAGTGGACCTAACAGGGACCAGCCCCAGCATTTT. Complete variable domain (other parts from reference TRBV2 and TRBJ1-5): EPEVTQTPSHQVTQMGQEVILRCVPISNHLYFYWYRQILGQKVEFLVSFYNNEISEKSEIFDDQFSVERPDGSNFTLKIRSTKLEDSAMYFCASSGPNRDQPQHFGDGTRLSIL.

J is TRBJ2-3 and V is TRBV20-1; 8 bases are shared with TRBD2. V lost 1 base to trimming and J lost 2 bases; unmatched junction nucleotides: 5. Germline lookup yields CDR1 DFQATT and CDR2 SNEGSKA (reference sequence). The CDR3 runs 15 residues. The DNA of the CDR3 is TGCAGTGCTAGAGTGTCGGGAGGGTTCACAGATACGCAGTATTTT. This translates into CSARVSGGFTDTQYF.

The J gene is TRBJ2-7, the V gene TRBV29-1; maybe TRBD2 (7 bases). Germline CDR1 and CDR2: SQVTM and ANQGSEA. V was clipped by 7 bases and J by 5 bases, with 15 bases between them. The CDR3 is made up of 12 amino acids. CDR3: CSASRGGNEQYV. CDR3 bases: TGCAGCGCCAGTAGGGGGGGAAACGAGCAGTACGTC.

This rearrangement joins TRBV15 to TRBJ1-3; D is unresolved. V was shortened by 5 bases and J by 1 base, with 12 bases between the two germline ends. Germline CDR1 and CDR2: LNHNV and YYDKDF (reference sequence). The CDR3 covers 15 residues. The CDR3 reads CATSGRSKSGNTIYF. Here the CDR3 DNA reads TGTGCCACCAGCGGTCGCTCGAAATCTGGAAACACCATATATTTT.

The rearrangement links TRBV20-1 to TRBJ2-7, with 10 bases identical to TRBD2. The CDR3 totals 15 residues. V shed 0 bases, J shed 3 bases, and the junction held 5 bases outside the gene matches. The germline V gene encodes CDR1 DFQATT and CDR2 SNEGSKA (reference sequence). CDR3: CSARDLAGGLYEQYV. The CDR3 DNA follows: TGCAGTGCTAGAGACTTAGCGGGAGGCCTCTACGAGCAGTACGTC.

The chain is built from TRBV10-1 and TRBJ1-2; 7 nucleotides match TRBD1. V shed 0 bases, J shed 4 bases, and the junction held 5 bases outside the gene matches. The CDR3 consists of 15 residues. Looked up from germline, CDR1 is WNHNN and CDR2 is SYGVQD (reference sequence). The CDR3 region is CASSESAGGGYGYTF. CDR3 bases: TGCGCCAGCAGTGAGTCGGCAGGGGGGGGCTATGGCTACACCTTC.

This clonotype turned up a few times. The J gene is TRBJ1-4, the V gene TRBV12-3 or TRBV12-4; TRBD1 is a possible D gene (5 bases). This CDR3 has 15 amino acids. V was cut by 2 bases and J by 2 bases, with 9 bases left in between. Here the CDR3 reads CASSLRGGTNEKLFF. CDR3 DNA sequence: TGTGCCAGCAGTTTAAGGGGTGGGACTAATGAAAAACTGTTTTTT.

The chain combines TRBV19 with TRBJ1-1; D gene unclear. The V gene lost 3 bases and the J gene lost 1 base, with 9 bases spanning the gap. Germline V gives CDR1 LNHDA, CDR2 SQIVND (reference sequence). The CDR3 totals 14 residues. This CDR3 is CASSIDWENTEAFF. CDR3 nucleotide sequence: TGTGCCAGTAGTATCGACTGGGAGAACACTGAAGCTTTCTTT. The full variable domain, its missing parts supplied by reference TRBV19 and TRBJ1-1, is DGGITQSPKYLFRKEGQNVTLSCEQNLNHDAMYWYRQDPGQGLRLIYYSQIVNDFQKGDIAEGYSVSREKKESFPLTVTSAQKNPTAFYLCASSIDWENTEAFFGQGTRLTVV.

The CDR3 sequence: CASSLSMGTEAFF. CDR3 sequence (DNA): TGCGCCAGCAGCTTGTCGATGGGCACTGAAGCTTTCTTT. V and J are TRBV5-1 and TRBJ1-1, with D uncertain. The CDR3 spans 13 residues. Germline V gives CDR1 SGHRS, CDR2 YFSETQ. V dropped 1 base and J dropped 4 bases, with 8 bases sitting between them.

The CDR3 loop is CASSHWDGIYGYTF. The DNA for the CDR3 is TGTGCCAGCAGCCACTGGGACGGAATCTATGGCTACACCTTC. The chain couples TRBV3-1 to TRBJ1-2; D might be TRBD1 (5 bases). The CDR3 is 14 amino acids. Germline V gene data show CDR1 as LGHDT and CDR2 as YNNKEL (reference sequence). V was pared by 3 bases and J by 4 bases, with 12 bases between.